One sample yielded the 16 T cell receptor beta chains listed below, sequenced in a study of cytomegalovirus exposure and HLA in healthy donors. PCR used 60 Vbeta primers and 13 Jbeta primers. Sequenced by immunoSEQ multiplex PCR; TCRdb stores in-frame clones only, minus some. The sample includes about 130,000 clones, less than 85% of them seen just once. Sequenced sample: PBMCs. The receptors originated from a man between 18 and 29 years old in good health and CMV-seropositive.

The chain combines TRBV11-2 with TRBJ1-4, with D unclear. The CDR3 has 16 residues. Trimming removed 1 base at V and 0 bases at J, with 9 bases between. Looked up from germline, CDR1 is SGHAT and CDR2 is FQNNGV. This CDR3 is CASSLGPRATNEKLFF. In nucleotides, the CDR3 is TGTGCCAGCAGCTTAGGTCCTCGAGCAACTAATGAAAAACTGTTTTTT.

V gene TRBV5-6 combines with J gene TRBJ1-6, with TRBD1 matching over 10 bases. V was clipped by 4 bases and J by 9 bases; unmatched bases: 16. Germline assignment: CDR1 SGHDT and CDR2 YYEEEE. CDR3 length: 18 amino acids. For the CDR3, the DNA is TGTGCCAGCAGCGGGGTGGACAGGGGGGGCCCGCAGGGTTCACCCCTCCACTTT. Its protein is CASSGVDRGGPQGSPLHF. The whole variable domain, remainder taken from reference TRBV5-6 and TRBJ1-6, is DAGVTQSPTHLIKTRGQQVTLRCSPKSGHDTVSWYQQALGQGPQFIFQYYEEEERQRGNFPDRFSGHQFPNYSSELNVNALLLGDSALYLCASSGVDRGGPQGSPLHFGNGTRLTVT.

The chain links TRBV5-6 to TRBJ2-7; D gene ambiguous. CDR3 length: 14 amino acids. CDR1 and CDR2 (germline): SGHDT, YYEEEE. Trimming cost V 2 bases and J 4 bases, with 13 bases left between them. CDR3 sequence reads: CASSLFLQTYEQYF. In DNA form, the CDR3 reads TGTGCCAGCAGCTTATTTCTACAGACGTACGAGCAGTACTTC.

V gene TRBV25-1 combines with J gene TRBJ1-1; TRBD1 aligns across 7 bases. The trim removed 5 bases at V and 11 bases at J, leaving 8 bases unmatched. This CDR3 spans 12 amino acids. Germline CDR1 MGHDK, CDR2 SYGVNS. The CDR3 protein is CASSQGGQVAFF. Written as DNA, the CDR3 is TGTGCCAGCAGTCAAGGCGGACAGGTGGCTTTCTTT.

The J gene is TRBJ1-5, the V gene TRBV28, with 7 bases identical to TRBD1. V was pared by 4 bases and J by 4 bases, with 10 bases of the junction left unmatched. This CDR3 region has 16 residues. CDR1 is MDHEN and CDR2 is SYDVKM in the germline V gene. CDR3 nucleotides: TGTGCCAGCAGTTACCCTCGACAGGGATATAATCAGCCCCAGCATTTT. This gives the protein CASSYPRQGYNQPQHF.

V and J are TRBV5-6 and TRBJ2-1; D remains unclear. Looked up from germline, CDR1 is SGHDT and CDR2 is YYEEEE. Trimming shortened V by 1 base and J by 0 bases, and 8 bases separated the two germline ends. The CDR3 is 15 amino acids. The CDR3 reads CASSLWRFSYNEQFF. Here the CDR3 DNA reads TGTGCCAGCAGCTTGTGGCGGTTCTCCTACAATGAGCAGTTCTTC.

The rearrangement links TRBV19 to TRBJ2-3, with unresolved D. V shed 3 bases and J shed 2 bases, with 9 bases lying between them. CDR1 and CDR2 (germline): LNHDA, SQIVND (reference sequence). The CDR3 runs to 14 residues. The CDR3 protein is CASSIGGITDTQYF. DNA for the CDR3: TGTGCCAGTAGTATCGGCGGAATCACAGATACGCAGTATTTT.

The V and J genes are TRBV5-1 and TRBJ2-5, with TRBD2 as a possible D gene (5 bases). From germline, CDR1 is SGHRS and CDR2 YFSETQ. The CDR3 consists of 16 residues. Trimming cost V 0 bases and J 5 bases, with 17 bases left between them. The CDR3 sequence: CASSLAVVGAGETQYF. CDR3 DNA: TGCGCCAGCAGCTTGGCCGTCGTTGGTGCGGGCGAGACCCAGTACTTC.

The chain links TRBV5-6 to TRBJ2-3; TRBD2 matches at 14 bases. Trimming took 3 bases from V and 2 from J; bases not matched to a gene: 8. Per germline, CDR1 SGHDT and CDR2 YYEEEE. The CDR3 contains 18 residues. The CDR3, as DNA: TGTGCCAGCAGCTGGGGACTAGCGGGGGCCTCCGCCACAGATACGCAGTATTTT. Translation gives CASSWGLAGASATDTQYF.

J is TRBJ1-2 and V is TRBV6-5; 9 bases are shared with TRBD1. V lost 0 bases to trimming and J lost 7 bases; unmatched junction nucleotides: 6. The germline CDR1 and CDR2 sequences are MNHEY and SVGAGI. This CDR3 spans 15 amino acids. Here the CDR3 reads CASSYSGQGRTGYTF. The CDR3 DNA sequence: TGTGCCAGCAGTTACTCCGGACAGGGGAGGACTGGCTACACCTTC.

CDR3 DNA: TGTGCCTGGAGCCGCGGGGACTGGGGAGAGACTGAAGCTTTCTTT. Translation: CAWSRGDWGETEAFF. V and J are TRBV30 and TRBJ1-1, with a possible D match to TRBD1 (5 bases). Germline CDR1 GTSNPN, CDR2 SVGIG (reference sequence). V was pared by 3 bases and J by 5 bases, with 19 bases between. The CDR3 is 15 residues long.

CDR3 region: CASSLTQVDEQYF. The CDR3 DNA follows: TGCGCCAGCAGCTTGACACAGGTGGACGAGCAGTACTTC. V gene TRBV5-1 combines with J gene TRBJ2-5; the D gene is possibly TRBD1 (5 bases). TRBJ2-7 explains the end of the DNA better; the J call may be wrong. The CDR3 is 13 amino acids. In germline, CDR1 is SGHRS, CDR2 YFSETQ.

The V and J genes are TRBV9 and TRBJ2-7, with TRBD1 identical over 9 bases. Per the germline V gene, CDR1 is SGDLS and CDR2 is YYNGEE. This CDR3 contains 15 residues. The V gene end was trimmed by 2 bases and the J gene end by 0 bases; junction bases not matched to a gene: 3. The CDR3 sequence: CASSVGQGYSYEQYF. In nucleotides, the CDR3 is TGTGCCAGCAGCGTCGGACAGGGGTACTCCTACGAGCAGTACTTC.

On this clone: Distinct nucleotide sequences in the sample also encode this CDR3. The CDR3 spells CAVEWVPDVDEQYF. The CDR3 DNA reads as TGTGCCGTGGAGTGGGTCCCAGACGTGGACGAGCAGTACTTC. V and J are TRBV6-1 and TRBJ2-7; unclear D gene. Germline V gene sequence: CDR1 MNHNS, CDR2 SASEGT. The CDR3 loop spans 14 amino acids. Trimming pared 11 bases from V and 5 bases from J, leaving 22 bases between.

The rearrangement uses TRBV5-4 and TRBJ2-1; 7 bases fit TRBD2. In germline, CDR1 is SGHNT, CDR2 YYREEE (reference sequence). V lost 0 bases, J lost 0 bases, and 0 bases stayed unmatched. The CDR3 runs to 15 residues. CDR3 bases: TGTGCCAGCAGCTTGGCTAGCGGCTCCTACAATGAGCAGTTCTTC. The encoded protein is CASSLASGSYNEQFF.

This clone has just a few counts. The rearrangement uses TRBV5-4 and TRBJ2-5, with 9 positions matching TRBD1. CDR3 length: 15 amino acids. Germline assignment: CDR1 SGHNT and CDR2 YYREEE (reference sequence). V lost 2 bases, J lost 3 bases, and 5 bases stayed unmatched. The CDR3 DNA is TGTGCCAGCAGCTTTAGGGGACAGGGTAAAGAGACCCAGTACTTC. Amino acids: CASSFRGQGKETQYF. The complete variable domain, with remaining parts taken from reference TRBV5-4 and TRBJ2-5, reads ETGVTQSPTHLIKTRGQQVTLRCSSQSGHNTVSWYQQALGQGPQFIFQYYREEENGRGNFPPRFSGLQFPNYSSELNVNALELDDSALYLCASSFRGQGKETQYFGPGTRLLVL.